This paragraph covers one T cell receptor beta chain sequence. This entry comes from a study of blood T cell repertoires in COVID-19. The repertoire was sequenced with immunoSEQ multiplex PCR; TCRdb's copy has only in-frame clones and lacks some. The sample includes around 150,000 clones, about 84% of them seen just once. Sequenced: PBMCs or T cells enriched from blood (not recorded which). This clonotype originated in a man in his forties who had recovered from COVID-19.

The CDR3 sequence: CAISETQGWGTEAFF. CDR3 DNA sequence: TGTGCCATCAGTGAGACCCAGGGTTGGGGAACTGAAGCTTTCTTT. The chain carries TRBV10-3 and TRBJ1-1, with D tentatively TRBD1 (5 bases). The V end was cut by 2 bases, the J end by 5 bases, with 15 bases between. Germline V CDR1 and CDR2: ENHRY, SYGVKD. The CDR3 loop spans 15 amino acids.